Detailed here is one TCR beta chain. The data are from a study of T cell responses to AZD1222 COVID-19 vaccine. The method was immunoSEQ multiplex PCR; TCRdb's version includes in-frame clones alone and lacks a portion of them. Found here are roughly 250,000 clones, over 90% of them singletons; the top ten hold 0.5% to 0.65%. With 0 bases removed from V and 2 bases from J, the gap between germline ends came to 16 bases. CDR3 length: 17 residues. Germline assignment: CDR1 KGHSH and CDR2 LQKENI. This chain connects TRBV18 to TRBJ1-1, with D tentatively TRBD1 (5 bases). This receptor was taken from an adult in good health. The sample consisted of peripheral blood, taken on day 0 of AZD1222 vaccination. CDR3 in amino acids: CASSPPGAAAFNTEAFF. The CDR3 nucleotides are TGTGCCAGCTCACCACCAGGGGCAGCCGCCTTTAACACTGAAGCTTTCTTT.